This T cell receptor (beta chain) is from a study of glioma-infiltrating T cells after dendritic cell vaccination. Study in general: Treatment, given 2003 to 2012, was autologous tumor lysate-pulsed dendritic cell vaccination. Monocyte-derived dendritic cells, cultured six to seven days with IL-4 and GM-CSF, were pulsed with autologous tumor lysate. Dendritic cell vaccine was injected intradermally three times, biweekly.

V was clipped by 7 bases and J by 4 bases; unmatched bases: 7. This CDR3 contains 14 residues. CDR1 is MNHNS, CDR2 SASEGT, per germline. The time point here: after dendritic cell vaccination, including at tumor progression/relapse. Sequencing used immunoSEQ multiplex PCR; TCRdb keeps in-frame clones, though not all of them. Of approximately 99,000 clones listed, approximately 84% are singletons. The sequence came from a human donor with glioblastoma. This sequence joins TRBV6-1 and TRBJ2-7; TRBD1 matches 10 bases. The specimen comprised blood, sampled after dendritic cell vaccination. CDR3 in amino acids: CASTVGTGDYEQYF. For the CDR3, the DNA is TGTGCCAGCACTGTCGGGACAGGGGATTACGAGCAGTACTTC.